This is a list of T cell receptor beta chains from one sample in a study of T cell responses to AZD1222 COVID-19 vaccine. Libraries were prepared by immunoSEQ multiplex PCR; TCRdb keeps only in-frame clonotypes and omits some of them. The sample lists approximately 100,000 clones; 85% to 95% were seen once. The sample in question was peripheral blood, obtained on day 0 of AZD1222 vaccination. The receptors shown here come from an adult in good health. Both conserved end residues are part of each CDR3. D genes are given only for firm matches. Not all rows give a size; the values are once, few, many and, for expanded clones, a class.

CDR3 length	V gene	clone size	D gene	J gene	CDR3 DNA	CDR3 protein
15	TRBV7-2	NA	TRBD1	TRBJ1-6	TGTGCCAGCAGCCGCGACAGGGCCTTTAATTCACCCCTCCACTTT	CASSRDRAFNSPLHF
13	TRBV11-2	NA	NA	TRBJ1-4	TGTGCCAGTAAATCCACACTCGGGGAAAAACTGTTTTTT	CASKSTLGEKLFF
15	TRBV5-1	NA	NA	TRBJ1-1	TGCGCCAGCAGCTTGACGAACAGGGTTCGCACTGAAGCTTTCTTT	CASSLTNRVRTEAFF
15	TRBV3-1/TRBV3-2	NA	NA	TRBJ1-2	TGTGCCAGCAGCCAAGTAGGTTTAGCTAACTATGGCTACACCTTC	CASSQVGLANYGYTF
15	TRBV7-9	NA	NA	TRBJ1-3	TGTGCCAGCAGCTTAGGAGGGCCTCGGGGAAACACCATATATTTT	CASSLGGPRGNTIYF
15	TRBV5-5	NA	TRBD1	TRBJ1-1	TGTGCCAGCAGCTTTATCCAGGGGGCGGTCACTGAAGCTTTCTTT	CASSFIQGAVTEAFF
14	TRBV7-2	NA	NA	TRBJ2-5	TGTGCCAGCAGTTTCCGCCCCACCGAGGAGACCCAGTACTTC	CASSFRPTEETQYF
14	TRBV5-1	NA	NA	TRBJ2-3	TGCGCCAGCAGCTTGGCTACGGAGGCAGATACGCAGTATTTT	CASSLATEADTQYF
16	TRBV9	once	TRBD2	TRBJ2-1	TGTGCCAGCAGCCCGGGGACTAGCGGTGGGTATAATGAGCAGTTCTTC	CASSPGTSGGYNEQFF
13	TRBV3-1/TRBV3-2	NA	NA	TRBJ2-3	TGTGCCAGCAGTGCAAAACTAGCAACTACGCAGTATTTT	CASSAKLATTQYF